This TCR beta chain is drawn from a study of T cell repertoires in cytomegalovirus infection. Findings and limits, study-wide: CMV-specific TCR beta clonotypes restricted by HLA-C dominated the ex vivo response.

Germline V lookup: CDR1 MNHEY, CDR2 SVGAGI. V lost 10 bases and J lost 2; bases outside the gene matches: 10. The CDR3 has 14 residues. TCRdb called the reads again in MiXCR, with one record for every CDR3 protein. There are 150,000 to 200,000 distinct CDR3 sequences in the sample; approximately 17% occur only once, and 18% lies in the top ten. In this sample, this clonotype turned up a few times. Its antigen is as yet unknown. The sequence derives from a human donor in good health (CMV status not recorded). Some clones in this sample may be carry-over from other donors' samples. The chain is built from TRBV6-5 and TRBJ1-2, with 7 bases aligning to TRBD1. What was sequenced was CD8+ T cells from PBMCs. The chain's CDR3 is CATTPGQSNYGYTF. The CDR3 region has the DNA TGTGCCACAACCCCGGGACAGTCGAACTATGGCTACACCTTC.